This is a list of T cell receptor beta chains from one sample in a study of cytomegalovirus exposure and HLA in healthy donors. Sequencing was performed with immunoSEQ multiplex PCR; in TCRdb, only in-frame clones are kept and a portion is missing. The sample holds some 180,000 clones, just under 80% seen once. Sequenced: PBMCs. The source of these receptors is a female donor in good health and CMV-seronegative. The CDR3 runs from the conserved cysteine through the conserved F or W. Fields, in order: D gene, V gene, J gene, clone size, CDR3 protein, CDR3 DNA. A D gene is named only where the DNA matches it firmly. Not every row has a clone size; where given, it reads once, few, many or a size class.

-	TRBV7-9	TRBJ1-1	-	CASSFGDIMNTEAFF	TGTGCCAGCAGCTTCGGGGACATAATGAACACTGAAGCTTTCTTT
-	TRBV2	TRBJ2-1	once	CASNLRGSSSYNEQFF	TGTGCCAGCAACCTAAGGGGGTCGAGCTCCTACAATGAGCAGTTCTTC
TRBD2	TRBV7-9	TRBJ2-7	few	CASSWPGLAVTEQYF	TGTGCCAGCAGCTGGCCGGGACTAGCGGTTACCGAGCAGTACTTC
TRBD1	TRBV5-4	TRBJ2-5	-	CASSQTGRETQYF	TGTGCCAGCAGCCAGACAGGGCGAGAGACTCAGTACTTC
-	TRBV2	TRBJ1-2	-	CASKEQGTNYGYTF	TGTGCCAGCAAGGAGCAGGGGACAAACTATGGCTACACCTTC
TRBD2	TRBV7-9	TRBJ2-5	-	CASSSTSGYQETQYF	TGTGCCAGCAGCTCGACTAGCGGGTACCAAGAGACCCAGTACTTC
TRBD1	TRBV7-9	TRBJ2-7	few	CASSLGQENIRYEQYF	TGTGCCAGCAGCTTGGGACAGGAAAATATCAGGTACGAGCAGTACTTC
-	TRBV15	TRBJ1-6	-	CATSREGHSYNSPLHF	TGTGCCACCAGCAGAGAGGGCCACTCCTATAATTCACCCCTCCACTTT
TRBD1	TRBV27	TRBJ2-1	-	CASSKGLPGQPYEQFF	TGTGCCAGCAGTAAAGGGCTTCCGGGACAGCCCTATGAGCAGTTCTTC
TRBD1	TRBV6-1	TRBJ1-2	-	CASRIGEGAYGYTF	TGTGCCAGCCGGATAGGCGAGGGGGCCTATGGCTACACCTTC
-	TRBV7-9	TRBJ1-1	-	CASSRNTEAFF	TGTGCCAGCAGCCGGAACACTGAAGCTTTCTTT
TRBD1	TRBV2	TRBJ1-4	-	CASSTDRGLEKLFF	TGTGCCAGCAGCACTGACAGGGGGTTGGAAAAACTGTTTTTT
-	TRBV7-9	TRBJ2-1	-	CSSSHPAFNGSKAYNEQFF	TGTTCCAGCAGCCATCCAGCTTTCAACGGGAGCAAGGCCTACAATGAGCAGTTCTTC
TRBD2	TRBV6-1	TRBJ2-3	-	CASSGRTSVQQYF	TGTGCCAGCAGTGGGCGGACTAGCGTACAGCAGTATTTT
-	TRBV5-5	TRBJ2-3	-	CASSISSSSTDTQYF	TGTGCCAGCAGCATAAGTTCTAGTAGCACAGATACGCAGTATTTT
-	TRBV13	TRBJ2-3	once	CASSLGASTDTQYF	TGTGCCAGCAGCTTAGGGGCTAGCACAGATACGCAGTATTTT
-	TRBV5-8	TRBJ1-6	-	CASSLVETAITGSPLHF	TGTGCCAGCAGCTTGGTGGAGACAGCAATAACGGGTTCACCCCTCCACTTT
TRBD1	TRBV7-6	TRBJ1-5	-	CASSGGQGDNQPQHF	TGTGCCAGCAGCGGGGGACAGGGGGACAATCAGCCCCAGCATTTT
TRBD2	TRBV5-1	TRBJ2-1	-	CASSLALGGLAGGNEQFF	TGCGCCAGCAGCTTGGCCCTGGGGGGACTAGCGGGAGGCAATGAGCAGTTCTTC
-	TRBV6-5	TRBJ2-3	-	CASSYSAPDTQYF	TGTGCCAGCAGTTACTCAGCCCCAGATACGCAGTATTTT
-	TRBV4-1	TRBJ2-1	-	CASSQGLADSNEQFF	TGCGCCAGCAGCCAAGGTCTTGCGGACAGCAATGAGCAGTTCTTC
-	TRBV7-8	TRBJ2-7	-	CASSFRGGTPYEQYF	TGTGCCAGCAGCTTTCGGGGCGGGACCCCCTACGAGCAGTACTTC
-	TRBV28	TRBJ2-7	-	CASSPRLGLTYEQYF	TGTGCCAGCAGTCCCCGGCTGGGACTGACCTACGAGCAGTACTTC
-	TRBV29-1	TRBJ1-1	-	CSVHNPTGNTEAFF	TGCAGCGTTCATAACCCCACAGGGAACACTGAAGCTTTCTTT
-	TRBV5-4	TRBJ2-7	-	CASSSAGLGTYEQYF	TGTGCCAGCAGCTCTGCAGGGCTGGGGACCTACGAGCAGTACTTC
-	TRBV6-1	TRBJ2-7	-	CASRTTLTSYEQYF	TGTGCCAGCAGGACGACATTAACCTCCTACGAGCAGTACTTC